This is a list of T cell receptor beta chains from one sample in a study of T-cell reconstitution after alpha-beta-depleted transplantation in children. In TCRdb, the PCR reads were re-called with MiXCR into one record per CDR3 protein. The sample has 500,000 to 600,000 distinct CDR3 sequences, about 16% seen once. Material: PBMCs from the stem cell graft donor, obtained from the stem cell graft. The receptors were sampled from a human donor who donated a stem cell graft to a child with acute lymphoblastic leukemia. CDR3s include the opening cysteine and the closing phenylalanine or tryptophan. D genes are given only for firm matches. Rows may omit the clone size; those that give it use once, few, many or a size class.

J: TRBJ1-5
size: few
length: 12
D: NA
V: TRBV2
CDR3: CASTTVAQPQHF
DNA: TGTGCCAGCACTACGGTAGCCCAGCCCCAGCATTTT

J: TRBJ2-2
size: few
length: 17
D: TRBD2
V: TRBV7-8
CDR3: CASSPFTAGGFTGELFF
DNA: TGTGCCAGCAGCCCATTCACAGCGGGAGGTTTCACCGGGGAGCTGTTTTTT

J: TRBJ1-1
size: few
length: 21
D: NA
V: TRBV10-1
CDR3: CASSERQRGLSGVDRNTEAFF
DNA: TGCGCCAGCAGTGAGCGGCAACGAGGGCTCAGTGGGGTGGACCGTAACACTGAAGCTTTCTTT

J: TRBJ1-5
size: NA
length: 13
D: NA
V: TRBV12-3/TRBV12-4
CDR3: CASSFYGNQPQHF
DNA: TGTGCCAGCAGTTTCTACGGCAATCAGCCCCAGCATTTT

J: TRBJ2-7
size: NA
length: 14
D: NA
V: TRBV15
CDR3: CATTPDMGAYEQYF
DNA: TGTGCCACCACCCCGGACATGGGAGCCTACGAGCAGTACTTC

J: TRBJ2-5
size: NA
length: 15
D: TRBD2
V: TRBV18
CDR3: CASSPFAGVLETQYF
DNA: TGTGCCAGCTCACCATTCGCGGGAGTTTTAGAGACCCAGTACTTC

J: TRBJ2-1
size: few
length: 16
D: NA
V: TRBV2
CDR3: CASSEEAGPPYNEQFF
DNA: TGTGCCAGCAGTGAAGAGGCGGGACCACCCTACAATGAGCAGTTCTTC

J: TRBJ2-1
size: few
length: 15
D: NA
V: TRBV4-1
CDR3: CASSHPLTRTNEQFF
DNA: TGCGCCAGCAGCCACCCCCTGACTAGAACCAATGAGCAGTTCTTC

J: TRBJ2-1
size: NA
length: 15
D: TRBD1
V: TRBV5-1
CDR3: CASSLGTGNSNEQFF
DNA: TGCGCCAGCAGCTTAGGGACAGGCAACTCCAATGAGCAGTTCTTC

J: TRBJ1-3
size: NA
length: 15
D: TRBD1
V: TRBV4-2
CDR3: CASSQTDRDGRTIYF
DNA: TGTGCCAGCAGCCAGACCGACAGGGATGGGAGAACCATATATTTT

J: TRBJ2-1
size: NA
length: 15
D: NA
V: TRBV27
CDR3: CASSPNTGYYNEQFF
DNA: TGTGCCAGCAGTCCCAATACAGGTTACTACAATGAGCAGTTCTTC

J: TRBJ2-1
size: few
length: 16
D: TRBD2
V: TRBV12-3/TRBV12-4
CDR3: CASSYPRAGGGYEQFF
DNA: TGTGCCAGCAGCTACCCGAGAGCGGGAGGTGGCTATGAGCAGTTCTTC

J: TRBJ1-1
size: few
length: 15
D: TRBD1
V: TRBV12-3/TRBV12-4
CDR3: CASTNRQGGYTEAFF
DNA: TGTGCCAGCACTAATAGACAGGGCGGGTACACTGAAGCTTTCTTT

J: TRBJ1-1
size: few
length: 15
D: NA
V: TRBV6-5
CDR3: CASSYARQMNTEAFF
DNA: TGTGCCAGCAGTTACGCCCGGCAGATGAACACTGAAGCTTTCTTT

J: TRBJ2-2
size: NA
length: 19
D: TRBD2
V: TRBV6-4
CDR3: CASRTGREEPKPNTGELFF
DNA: TGTGCCAGCAGGACCGGGCGGGAGGAACCCAAGCCCAACACCGGGGAGCTGTTTTTT

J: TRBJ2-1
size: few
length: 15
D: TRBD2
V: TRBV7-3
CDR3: CASSPRSGKLNEQFF
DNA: TGTGCCAGCAGCCCCCGTAGCGGGAAACTCAATGAGCAGTTCTTC

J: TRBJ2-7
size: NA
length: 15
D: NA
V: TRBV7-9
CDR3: CASSLVFGSQHEQYF
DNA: TGTGCCAGCAGCTTAGTCTTTGGGAGTCAACACGAGCAGTACTTC

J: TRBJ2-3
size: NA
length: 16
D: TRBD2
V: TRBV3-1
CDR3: CASSAGTSGVQSTQYF
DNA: TGTGCCAGCAGCGCCGGGACTAGCGGAGTTCAGAGTACGCAGTATTTT

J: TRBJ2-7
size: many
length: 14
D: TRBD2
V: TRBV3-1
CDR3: CASSQGLGLYEQYF
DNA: TGTGCCAGCAGCCAGGGACTAGGACTGTACGAGCAGTACTTC

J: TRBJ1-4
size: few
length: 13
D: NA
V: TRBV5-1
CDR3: CASSPDRNEKLFF
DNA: TGCGCCAGCAGCCCAGACAGGAATGAAAAACTGTTTTTT

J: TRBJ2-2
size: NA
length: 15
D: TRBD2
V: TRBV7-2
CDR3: CASSDSGSRTGELFF
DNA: TGTGCCAGCAGTGATAGCGGGAGTAGGACCGGGGAGCTGTTTTTT

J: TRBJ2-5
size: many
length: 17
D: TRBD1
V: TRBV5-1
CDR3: CASSSFLRQGAGETQYF
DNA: TGCGCCAGCAGCTCCTTCTTGAGACAGGGGGCTGGGGAGACCCAGTACTTC

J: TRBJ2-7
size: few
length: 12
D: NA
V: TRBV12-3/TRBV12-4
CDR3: CASRTPSYEQYF
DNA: TGTGCCAGCAGGACCCCGTCCTACGAGCAGTACTTC

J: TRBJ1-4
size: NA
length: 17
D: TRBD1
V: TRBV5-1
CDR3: CASSLVAGQGDREKLFF
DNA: TGCGCCAGCAGCTTGGTCGCGGGACAGGGGGATCGGGAAAAACTGTTTTTT

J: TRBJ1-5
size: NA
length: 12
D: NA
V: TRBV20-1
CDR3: CSAGDTDQPQHF
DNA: TGCAGTGCTGGGGACACGGATCAGCCCCAGCATTTT

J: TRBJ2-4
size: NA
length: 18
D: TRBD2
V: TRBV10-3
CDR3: CAISESFLAGLAKNIQYF
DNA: TGTGCCATCAGTGAGTCGTTTCTAGCGGGGTTAGCCAAAAACATTCAGTACTTC

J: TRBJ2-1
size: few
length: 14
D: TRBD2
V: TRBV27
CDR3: CASSTGLAAGEQFF
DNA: TGTGCCAGCAGTACGGGACTAGCCGCTGGTGAGCAGTTCTTC

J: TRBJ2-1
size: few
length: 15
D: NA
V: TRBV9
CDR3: CASSDGTRPYNEQFF
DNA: TGTGCCAGCAGCGACGGGACAAGACCCTACAATGAGCAGTTCTTC

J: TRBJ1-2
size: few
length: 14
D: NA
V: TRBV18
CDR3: CASSPSDTNYGYTF
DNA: TGTGCCAGCTCACCTTCGGACACTAACTATGGCTACACCTTC

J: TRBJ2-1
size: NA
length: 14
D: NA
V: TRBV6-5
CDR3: CASSYTSGYNEQFF
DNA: TGTGCCAGCAGTTACACCAGCGGATACAATGAGCAGTTCTTC

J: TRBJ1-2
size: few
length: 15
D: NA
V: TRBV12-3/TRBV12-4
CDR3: CASSRGGTLNYGYTF
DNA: TGTGCCAGCAGTAGGGGGGGGACACTTAACTATGGCTACACCTTC

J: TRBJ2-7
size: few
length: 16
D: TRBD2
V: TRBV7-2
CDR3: CASSPARRERAYEQYF
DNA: TGTGCCAGCAGCCCCGCCAGGCGGGAGCGCGCCTACGAGCAGTACTTC

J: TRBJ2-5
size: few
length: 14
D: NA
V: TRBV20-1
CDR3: CSAPRLAPQETQYF
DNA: TGCAGTGCTCCACGACTGGCACCCCAAGAGACCCAGTACTTC

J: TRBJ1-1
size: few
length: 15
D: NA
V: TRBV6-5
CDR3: CASSYLTGSATEAFF
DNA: TGTGCCAGCAGTTACCTGACAGGCTCCGCCACTGAAGCTTTCTTT

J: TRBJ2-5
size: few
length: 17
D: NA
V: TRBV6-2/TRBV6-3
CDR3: CASSYSIAQGGQETQYF
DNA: TGTGCCAGCAGTTACTCGATAGCGCAGGGAGGTCAAGAGACCCAGTACTTC

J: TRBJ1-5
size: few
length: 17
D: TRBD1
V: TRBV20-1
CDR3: CSAPKGRTGTSNQPQHF
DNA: TGCAGTGCTCCCAAGGGGCGGACAGGGACAAGCAATCAGCCCCAGCATTTT

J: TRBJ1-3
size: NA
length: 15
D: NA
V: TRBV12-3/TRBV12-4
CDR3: CASSLAAGAGNTIYF
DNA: TGTGCCAGCAGTTTAGCTGCAGGGGCTGGAAACACCATATATTTT

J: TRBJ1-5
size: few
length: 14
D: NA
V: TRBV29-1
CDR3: CSVGGTYSNQPQHF
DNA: TGCAGCGTTGGTGGGACATATAGCAATCAGCCCCAGCATTTT

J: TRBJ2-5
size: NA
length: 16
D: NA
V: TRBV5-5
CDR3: CASSWWAGISQETQYF
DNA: TGTGCCAGCAGCTGGTGGGCGGGTATATCCCAAGAGACCCAGTACTTC

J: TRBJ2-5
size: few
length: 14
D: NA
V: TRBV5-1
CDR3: CASSLDKPQETQYF
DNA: TGCGCCAGCAGCTTAGATAAGCCGCAAGAGACCCAGTACTTC

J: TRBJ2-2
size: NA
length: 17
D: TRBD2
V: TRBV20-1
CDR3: CSARDDLREGVTGELFF
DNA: TGCAGTGCTAGAGATGATTTGCGGGAGGGGGTCACCGGGGAGCTGTTTTTT

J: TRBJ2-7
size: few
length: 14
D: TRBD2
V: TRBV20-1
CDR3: CSAGVAGGSYEQYF
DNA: TGCAGTGCTGGGGTAGCGGGAGGGTCCTACGAGCAGTACTTC

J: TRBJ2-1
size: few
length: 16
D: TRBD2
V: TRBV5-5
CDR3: CASSLITSGRDYEQFF
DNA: TGTGCCAGCAGCTTGATTACTAGCGGGAGGGACTATGAGCAGTTCTTC

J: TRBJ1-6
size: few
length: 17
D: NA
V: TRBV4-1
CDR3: CASSPQRTQNYNSPLHF
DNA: TGCGCCAGCAGCCCACAGCGGACTCAGAACTATAATTCACCCCTCCACTTT

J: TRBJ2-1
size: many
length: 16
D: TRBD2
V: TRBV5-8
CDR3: CASSLGVGLAYNEQFF
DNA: TGTGCCAGCAGCTTGGGAGTGGGACTAGCCTACAATGAGCAGTTCTTC

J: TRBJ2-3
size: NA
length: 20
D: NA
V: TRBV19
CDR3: CASSMGRRSSEIPRTDTQYF
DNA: TGTGCCAGTAGTATGGGCCGTCGGAGTAGCGAGATTCCCCGCACAGATACGCAGTATTTT

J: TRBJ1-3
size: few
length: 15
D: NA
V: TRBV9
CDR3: CASSVSDSSGNTIYF
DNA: TGTGCCAGCAGCGTCTCAGATAGCTCTGGAAACACCATATATTTT

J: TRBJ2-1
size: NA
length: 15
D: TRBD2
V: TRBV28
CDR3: CASTPILGLAGVRFF
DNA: TGTGCCAGCACTCCAATTCTGGGACTAGCGGGAGTACGGTTCTTC

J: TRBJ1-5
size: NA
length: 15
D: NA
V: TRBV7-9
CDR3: CASSSDPESHQPQHF
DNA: TGTGCCAGCAGCTCCGACCCTGAGAGCCATCAGCCCCAGCATTTT

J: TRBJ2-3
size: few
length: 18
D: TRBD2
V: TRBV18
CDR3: CASSPKLAGVGSTDTQYF
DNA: TGTGCCAGCTCACCAAAACTAGCGGGAGTAGGTTCCACAGATACGCAGTATTTT

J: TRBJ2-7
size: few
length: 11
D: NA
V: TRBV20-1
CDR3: CSAGGRWEQYF
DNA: TGCAGTGCCGGGGGGCGCTGGGAGCAGTACTTC

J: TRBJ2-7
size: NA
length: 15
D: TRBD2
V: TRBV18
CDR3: CASSPSAGGPYEQYF
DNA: TGTGCCAGCTCACCCTCAGCGGGAGGGCCCTACGAGCAGTACTTC

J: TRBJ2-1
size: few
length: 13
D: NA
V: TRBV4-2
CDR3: CASSQLGANEQFF
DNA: TGTGCCAGCAGCCAACTCGGGGCCAATGAGCAGTTCTTC

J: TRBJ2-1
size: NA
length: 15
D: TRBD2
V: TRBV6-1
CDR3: CASSKRTSGYNEQFF
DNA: TGTGCCAGCAGTAAACGGACTAGCGGATACAATGAGCAGTTCTTC